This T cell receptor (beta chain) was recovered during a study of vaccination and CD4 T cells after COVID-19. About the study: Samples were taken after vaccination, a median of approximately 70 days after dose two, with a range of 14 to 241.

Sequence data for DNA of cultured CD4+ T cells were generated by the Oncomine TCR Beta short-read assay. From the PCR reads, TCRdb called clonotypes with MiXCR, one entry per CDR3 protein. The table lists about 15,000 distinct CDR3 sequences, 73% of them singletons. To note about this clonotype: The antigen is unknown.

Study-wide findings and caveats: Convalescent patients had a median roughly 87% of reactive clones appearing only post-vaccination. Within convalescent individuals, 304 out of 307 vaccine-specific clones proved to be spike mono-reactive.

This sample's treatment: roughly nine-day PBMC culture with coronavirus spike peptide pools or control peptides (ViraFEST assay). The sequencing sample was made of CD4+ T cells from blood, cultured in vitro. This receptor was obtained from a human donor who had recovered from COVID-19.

The CDR3 spells CASSYSSTGGVNYGYTF. In DNA form, the CDR3 reads TGTGCCAGCAGTTACTCGAGCACAGGGGGAGTGAACTATGGCTACACCTTC. The chain joins TRBV6-2 or TRBV6-3 to TRBJ1-2; 8 bases agree with TRBD1. V gave up 0 bases and J gave up 2 bases; unmatched junction bases: 8. The germline V gene encodes CDR1 MNHEY and CDR2 SVGEGT. The CDR3 runs to 17 residues.